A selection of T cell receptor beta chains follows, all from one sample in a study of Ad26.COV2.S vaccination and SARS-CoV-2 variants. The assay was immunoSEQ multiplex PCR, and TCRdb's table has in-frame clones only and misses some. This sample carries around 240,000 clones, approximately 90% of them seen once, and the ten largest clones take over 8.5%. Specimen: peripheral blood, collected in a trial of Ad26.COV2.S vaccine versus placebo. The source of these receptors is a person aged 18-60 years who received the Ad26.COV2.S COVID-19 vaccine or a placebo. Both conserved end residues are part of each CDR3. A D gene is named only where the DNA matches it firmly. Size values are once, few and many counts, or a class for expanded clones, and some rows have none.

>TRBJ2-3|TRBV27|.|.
CASSPVQGTDTQYF
TGTGCCAGCAGTCCCGTCCAGGGCACAGATACGCAGTATTTT
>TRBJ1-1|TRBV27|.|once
CASSLRPLLFVAEAFF
TGTGCCAGCAGTTTAAGGCCCCTGCTGTTTGTCGCTGAAGCTTTCTTT
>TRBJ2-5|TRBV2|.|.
CASSANGQETQYF
TGTGCCAGCAGTGCTAACGGCCAGGAGACCCAGTACTTC
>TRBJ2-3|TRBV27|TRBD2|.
CASSFRPGLAATDTQYF
TGTGCCAGCAGTTTTCGACCGGGACTAGCGGCCACAGATACGCAGTATTTT
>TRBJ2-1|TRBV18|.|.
CASSLPHTNNEQFF
TGTGCCAGCTCACTTCCACACACTAATAATGAGCAGTTCTTC
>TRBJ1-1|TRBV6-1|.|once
CASSESGGVGTEAFF
TGTGCCAGCAGTGAGTCGGGGGGGGTTGGTACTGAAGCTTTCTTT
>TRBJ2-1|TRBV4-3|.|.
CASSQDRSRPHEQFF
TGCGCCAGCAGCCAAGATCGAAGTAGACCTCATGAGCAGTTCTTC
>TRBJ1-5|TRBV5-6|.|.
CASSTLQAGIDQPQHF
TGTGCCAGCAGCACGTTACAGGCAGGGATCGATCAGCCCCAGCATTTT
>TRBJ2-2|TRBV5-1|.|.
CASSVQGKTGELFF
TGCGCCAGCAGCGTCCAGGGCAAGACCGGGGAGCTGTTTTTT
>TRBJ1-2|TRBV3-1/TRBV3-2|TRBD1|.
CASSPRGTGYGYTF
TGTGCCAGCAGCCCCCGAGGGACAGGCTATGGCTACACCTTC
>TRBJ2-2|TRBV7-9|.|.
CASSPTPTGELFF
TGTGCCAGCAGCCCCACCCCCACCGGGGAGCTGTTTTTT
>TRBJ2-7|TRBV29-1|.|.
CSVVGGFSSYEQYF
TGCAGCGTTGTTGGGGGATTCAGCTCCTACGAGCAGTACTTC
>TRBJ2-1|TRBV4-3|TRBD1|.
CASSRGDRGTNEQFF
TGCGCCAGCAGCCGAGGGGACAGGGGGACCAATGAGCAGTTCTTC
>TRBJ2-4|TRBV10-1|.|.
CASSVLGGRSLKAKNIQYF
TGCGCCAGCAGTGTGCTCGGGGGAAGGAGTTTGAAGGCCAAAAACATTCAGTACTTC
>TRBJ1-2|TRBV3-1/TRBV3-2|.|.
CASSLGGGLHYGYTF
TGTGCCAGCAGTTTAGGGGGGGGCCTTCACTATGGCTACACCTTC
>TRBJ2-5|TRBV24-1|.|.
CATSVAGPQETQYF
TGTGCCACCAGTGTCGCGGGACCCCAAGAGACCCAGTACTTC
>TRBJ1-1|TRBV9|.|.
CASSESRGRGGYGTEAFF
TGTGCCAGCAGCGAGAGCAGGGGACGGGGTGGGTATGGCACTGAAGCTTTCTTT
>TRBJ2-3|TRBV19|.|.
CASSLTRRSTDTQYF
TGTGCCAGTAGTTTAACACGGCGGAGCACAGATACGCAGTATTTT
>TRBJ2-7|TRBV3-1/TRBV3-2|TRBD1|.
CASSQGPGTGVYEQYF
TGTGCCAGCAGCCAAGGCCCCGGGACAGGGGTCTACGAGCAGTACTTC
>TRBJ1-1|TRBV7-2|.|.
CASSLTRGGTEAFF
TGTGCCAGCAGCTTAACCCGTGGTGGGACTGAAGCTTTCTTT
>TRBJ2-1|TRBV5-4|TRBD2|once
CASSQGTSGAPRNEQFF
TGTGCCAGCAGCCAAGGGACTAGCGGGGCCCCTAGGAATGAGCAGTTCTTC
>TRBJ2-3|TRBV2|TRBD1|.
CAGRGGQGSDTQYF
TGTGCCGGCAGGGGTGGACAGGGCTCAGATACGCAGTATTTT
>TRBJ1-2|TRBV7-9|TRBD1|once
CASSPGGVNGYTF
TGTGCCAGCAGTCCAGGGGGCGTTAATGGCTACACCTTC
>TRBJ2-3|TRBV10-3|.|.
CAINSDSSDTQYF
TGTGCCATCAACTCGGACAGTTCAGATACGCAGTATTTT
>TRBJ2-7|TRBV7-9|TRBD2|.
CASSPRTSGNPYEQYF
TGTGCCAGCAGCCCGCGGACTAGCGGGAATCCCTACGAGCAGTACTTC
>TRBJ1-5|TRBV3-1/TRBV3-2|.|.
CASSQDSRVAQPQHF
TGTGCCAGCAGCCAAGATTCAAGGGTCGCTCAGCCCCAGCATTTT
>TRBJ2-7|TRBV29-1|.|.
CSVEDASSYEQYF
TGCAGCGTTGAAGACGCGAGCTCCTACGAGCAGTACTTC
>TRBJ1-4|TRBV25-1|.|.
CASSGLPTGSDEKLFF
TGTGCCAGCAGTGGACTTCCCACAGGGTCCGACGAAAAACTGTTTTTT
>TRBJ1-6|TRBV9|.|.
CASSVGGSQRGYNSPLHF
TGTGCCAGCAGCGTAGGTGGCAGCCAGAGGGGTTATAATTCACCCCTCCACTTT
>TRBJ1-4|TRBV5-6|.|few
CASSPGNGKLFF
TGTGCCAGCAGCCCGGGGAACGGAAAACTGTTTTTT
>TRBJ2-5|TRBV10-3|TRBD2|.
CAISDGRAGNQETQYF
TGTGCCATCAGTGACGGGAGGGCGGGGAACCAAGAGACCCAGTACTTC
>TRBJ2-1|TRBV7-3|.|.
CASRGRGNEQFF
TGTGCCAGCCGGGGGCGGGGTAATGAGCAGTTCTTC
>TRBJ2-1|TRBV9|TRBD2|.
CASSSALSGNYNEQFF
TGTGCCAGCAGCTCAGCCCTAAGCGGGAATTACAATGAGCAGTTCTTC
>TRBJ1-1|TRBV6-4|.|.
CASSDQLGEAFF
TGTGCCAGCAGTGACCAGCTGGGTGAAGCTTTCTTT
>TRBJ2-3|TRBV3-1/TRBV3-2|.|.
CASSLVGGRRVDTQYF
TGTGCCAGCAGCCTTGTAGGGGGGCGCCGGGTAGATACGCAGTATTTT
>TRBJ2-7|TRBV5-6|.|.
CASSLKRQTYEQYF
TGTGCCAGCAGCTTGAAGCGCCAGACCTACGAGCAGTACTTC